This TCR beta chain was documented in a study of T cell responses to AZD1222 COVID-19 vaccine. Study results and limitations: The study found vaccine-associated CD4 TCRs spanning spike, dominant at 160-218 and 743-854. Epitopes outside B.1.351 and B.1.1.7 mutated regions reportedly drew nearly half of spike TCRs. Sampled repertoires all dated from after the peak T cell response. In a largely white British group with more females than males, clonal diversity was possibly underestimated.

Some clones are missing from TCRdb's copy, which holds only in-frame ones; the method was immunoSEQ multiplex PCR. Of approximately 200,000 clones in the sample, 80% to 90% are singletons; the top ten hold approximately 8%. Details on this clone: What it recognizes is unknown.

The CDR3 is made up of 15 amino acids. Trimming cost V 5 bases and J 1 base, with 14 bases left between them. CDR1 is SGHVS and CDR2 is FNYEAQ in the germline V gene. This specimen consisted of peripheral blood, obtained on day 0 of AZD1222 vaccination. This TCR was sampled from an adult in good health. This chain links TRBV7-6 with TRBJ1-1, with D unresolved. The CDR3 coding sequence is TGTGCCAGCAGCCCGAAGGTTCGGGCGAACACTGAAGCTTTCTTT. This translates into CASSPKVRANTEAFF.